The T cell receptor beta chain described here comes from a study of shared clonotypes between healthy human individuals. Study-level results: Even with large depth, rarefaction showed that sorted-subset sequencing was incomplete. The sharing of about 5% of naive CD4 clonotypes was seen across a handful of donors. Apart from blood, nothing was sampled; tissue repertoires likely differ.

Terminally differentiated effector memory CD45RA+ cells were excluded by CCR7 positive selection of CD45RO-negative cells. Assay execution proceeded at the deep level. This table comes from immunoSEQ multiplex PCR, and its TCRdb copy is limited to in-frame clones, with some not included. The data contain some 580,000 clones, 95% to 98% of them singletons. The CDR3 covers 14 residues. Germline loops: CDR1 SGHNT, CDR2 YYREEE (reference sequence). The germline V and J ends were trimmed by 1 base and 4 bases, with 11 bases remaining between them. On this clone: Its antigen is unknown.

The origin of this receptor is a man aged 25 to 45 in good health. The material sequenced was naive CD8+ T cells sorted from blood. The chain combines TRBV5-4 with TRBJ2-5, with D perhaps TRBD2 (5 bases). For the CDR3, the DNA is TGTGCCAGCAGCTTGAAAGCGGAAGGAGAGACCCAGTACTTC. As protein: CASSLKAEGETQYF.